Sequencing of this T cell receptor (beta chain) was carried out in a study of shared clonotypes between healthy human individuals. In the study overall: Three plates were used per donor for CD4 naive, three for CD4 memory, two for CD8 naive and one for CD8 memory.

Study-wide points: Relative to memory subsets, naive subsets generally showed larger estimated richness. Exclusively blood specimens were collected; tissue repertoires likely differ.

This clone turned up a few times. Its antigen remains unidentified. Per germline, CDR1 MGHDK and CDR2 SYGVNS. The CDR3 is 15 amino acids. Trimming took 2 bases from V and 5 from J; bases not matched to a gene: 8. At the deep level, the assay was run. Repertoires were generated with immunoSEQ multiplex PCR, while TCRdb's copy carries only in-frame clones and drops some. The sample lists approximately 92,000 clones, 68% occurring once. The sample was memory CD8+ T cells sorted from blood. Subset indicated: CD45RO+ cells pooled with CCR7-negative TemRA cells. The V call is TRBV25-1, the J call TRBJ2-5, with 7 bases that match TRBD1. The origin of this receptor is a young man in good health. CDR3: CASSELDRARETQYF. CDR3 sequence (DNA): TGTGCCAGCAGTGAACTAGACAGGGCGAGGGAGACCCAGTACTTC.